One and the same sample provided the 15 T cell receptor beta chains below, sequenced in a study of T-cell memory formation after mild COVID-19. TCRdb reprocessed the 5' RACE reads via MiXCR and lists one record per CDR3 protein. The sample includes under 400,000 distinct CDR3 sequences, over 20% of them seen just once. The sequenced material came from PBMCs or a T cell subset sorted from them (not recorded which). Every receptor here comes from an adult woman who had mild COVID-19 (a few samples of this study predate the infection). Cell type and time point are not known.

This chain joins TRBV10-3 and TRBJ2-7; 10 bases line up with TRBD1. The CDR3 is 14 amino acids. Per germline, CDR1 ENHRY and CDR2 SYGVKD. Trimming at V came to 10 bases and at J to 4 bases, leaving 10 bases not matched to a gene. The CDR3 DNA reads as TGTGCCACCCTCCCGGGACAGGGGATATACGAGCAGTACTTC. Protein product: CATLPGQGIYEQYF.

The rearrangement uses TRBV15 and TRBJ2-3, with a tentative D call TRBD2 (7 bases). In germline, CDR1 is LNHNV, CDR2 YYDKDF (reference sequence). The CDR3 is made up of 14 amino acids. Trimming cost V 11 bases and J 2 bases, with 17 bases left between them. CDR3 coding DNA: TGTGCCTCAAACGGGGGGCGGAACACAGATACGCAGTATTTT. Protein product: CASNGGRNTDTQYF. Using reference TRBV15 and TRBJ2-3 for the parts outside the CDR3, the full variable domain is DAMVIQNPRYQVTQFGKPVTLSCSQTLNHNVMYWYQQKSSQAPKLLFHYYDKDFNNEADTPDNFQSRRPNTSFCFLDIRSPGLGDTAMYLCASNGGRNTDTQYFGPGTRLTVL.

V usage is TRBV3-1 and J usage is TRBJ2-1; D is perhaps TRBD2 (5 bases). Looked up from germline, CDR1 is LGHDT and CDR2 is YNNKEL (reference sequence). Trimming removed 1 base from V and 3 bases from J, with 16 bases in between. The CDR3 is made up of 17 amino acids. The CDR3 DNA sequence: TGTGCCAGCAGCCAAGGAGGGCGGCTAGACCTCTACAATGAGCAGTTCTTC. It translates to CASSQGGRLDLYNEQFF.

The rearrangement joins TRBV27 to TRBJ2-1; 11 positions match TRBD2. V shed 2 bases, J shed 8 bases, and the junction held 8 bases outside the gene matches. The CDR3 loop spans 16 amino acids. From germline, CDR1 is MNHEY and CDR2 SMNVEV (reference sequence). The CDR3 spells CASSLLAGGGSDEQFF. The CDR3 DNA reads as TGTGCCAGCAGTTTACTAGCGGGAGGAGGAAGTGATGAGCAGTTCTTC.

The genes are TRBV19 and TRBJ1-2, with D perhaps TRBD1 (5 bases). V was cut by 2 bases and J by 4 bases, with 14 bases left in between. CDR3 length: 15 amino acids. The germline CDR1 and CDR2 sequences are LNHDA and SQIVND (reference sequence). The CDR3 DNA reads as TGTGCCAGTAGTATAACTCTCAGGGAGATCTATGGCTACACCTTC. The encoded protein is CASSITLREIYGYTF.

The chain recombines TRBV3-1 with TRBJ2-5; 13 bases are shared with TRBD2. This CDR3 comprises 16 residues. Trimming cost V 7 bases and J 2 bases; bases outside gene matches: 7. CDR1 is LGHDT and CDR2 is YNNKEL in the germline V gene (reference sequence). The CDR3 sequence is CASTPGLAGRQETQYF. The DNA for the CDR3 is TGTGCCAGCACCCCGGGACTAGCGGGGCGACAAGAGACCCAGTACTTC.

This clonotype turned up a few times. The J gene is TRBJ2-3, the V gene TRBV5-4; the match to TRBD1 covers 10 bases. Unmatched junction bases numbered 10, after V lost 2 bases and J lost 13 bases. Germline-derived CDR1 and CDR2 are SGHNT and YYREEE (reference sequence). This CDR3 contains 14 residues. In DNA form, the CDR3 reads TGTGCCAGCAGCTTTGACAGGGGGCCCTCCGAGGAGTATTTT. It specifies CASSFDRGPSEEYF.

The chain employs TRBV12-3 or TRBV12-4 and TRBJ1-6, with D possibly matching TRBD1 (6 bases). This CDR3 comprises 13 residues. Trimming removed 0 bases from V and 14 bases from J, with 11 bases in between. The CDR3 DNA reads as TGTGCCAGCAGTTTAGCCGGACAGAAGGCCCTCCACTTT. Amino acids: CASSLAGQKALHF.

There are many counts of this clonotype. The chain employs TRBV7-3 and TRBJ2-1, with TRBD1 matching 9 bases. The V gene end was trimmed by 4 bases and the J gene end by 9 bases; junction bases not matched to a gene: 7. Germline V CDR1 and CDR2: SGHTA, FQGTGA. The CDR3 consists of 14 residues. The CDR3 DNA follows: TGTGCCAGCAGCTCTGGGACAGGGTTCGGTGAGCAGTTCTTC. It is translated as CASSSGTGFGEQFF.

This clonotype was observed a handful of times. The V gene is TRBV30, the J gene TRBJ1-2; possible D gene TRBD1, 5 bases. The germline V gene has CDR1 GTSNPN and CDR2 SVGIG (reference sequence). The length of the CDR3 is 14 residues. The V end lost 3 bases, the J end lost 4 bases, and 15 bases lay between the germline ends. As DNA, the CDR3 is TGTGCCTGGAGCGCAACCGGGACGGCCTATGGCTACACCTTC. This sequence encodes CAWSATGTAYGYTF.

This clonotype turned up a few times. J is TRBJ2-5 and V is TRBV7-9; 11 bases are a match to TRBD2. The length of the CDR3 is 20 residues. With V trimmed by 1 base and J by 2 bases, 15 bases remained unmatched. Germline V CDR1 and CDR2: SEHNR, FQNEAQ (reference sequence). The CDR3 bases are TGTGCCAGCAGCTTAGGGACTAGCGGGCAGACCATCCCGGATCAAGAGACCCAGTACTTC. It encodes CASSLGTSGQTIPDQETQYF.

This clonotype was counted between two and nine times. The chain joins TRBV3-1 to TRBJ2-3, with D possibly being TRBD1 or TRBD2 (5 bases each). The CDR3 contains 13 residues. The V end lost 4 bases, the J end lost 7 bases, and 12 bases lay between the germline ends. Looked up from germline, CDR1 is LGHDT and CDR2 is YNNKEL (reference sequence). The CDR3, as DNA: TGTGCCAGCAGCCCCCTTGGGGGAAATACGCAGTATTTT. It specifies CASSPLGGNTQYF.

This clonotype was detected only a few times. The chain joins TRBV24-1 to TRBJ1-1; no definite D call. V shed 5 bases and J shed 6 bases, with 12 bases lying between them. The CDR3 is made up of 13 amino acids. Looked up from germline, CDR1 is KGHDR and CDR2 is SFDVKD. CDR3 sequence (DNA): TGTGCCACCAGTGTTAAAGGGAGGTCTGAAGCTTTCTTT. Translation: CATSVKGRSEAFF.

The chain joins TRBV5-1 to TRBJ2-7; 9 bases agree with TRBD1. The V and J ends lost 3 bases and 6 bases, in that order; junction bases with no gene match: 7. Germline V CDR1 and CDR2: SGHRS, YFSETQ. The CDR3 length is 14 residues. DNA for the CDR3: TGCGCCAGCAGCTGGGACAGGGATGGTCTCGAGCAGTACTTC. This encodes CASSWDRDGLEQYF.

In this sample, this clonotype turned up a few times. This sequence joins TRBV5-1 and TRBJ2-3, with TRBD2 matching over 7 bases. There are 15 residues in the CDR3. Germline V CDR1 and CDR2: SGHRS, YFSETQ. V lost 4 bases to trimming and J lost 4 bases; unmatched junction nucleotides: 9. The CDR3 DNA is TGCGCCAGCAGCCTCGCGGGGAGGGGCCCAGATACGCAGTATTTT. Protein: CASSLAGRGPDTQYF. Full variable domain (missing parts from reference TRBV5-1 and TRBJ2-3): KAGVTQTPRYLIKTRGQQVTLSCSPISGHRSVSWYQQTPGQGLQFLFEYFSETQRNKGNFPGRFSGRQFSNSRSEMNVSTLELGDSALYLCASSLAGRGPDTQYFGPGTRLTVL.